Shown below are 30 T cell receptor beta chains from a single sample sequenced in a study of cytomegalovirus exposure and HLA in healthy donors. Both 60 Vbeta primers and 13 Jbeta primers went into the PCR. Repertoires were generated with immunoSEQ multiplex PCR, while TCRdb's copy carries only in-frame clones and drops some. The table records 150,000 to 200,000 clones, about nine tenths of them present only once. Sample: PBMCs. These receptors were taken from a boy aged 2-15 years in good health and CMV-seronegative.

This chain joins TRBV9 and TRBJ1-2, with 10 bases lining up with TRBD1. Germline V gene data show CDR1 as SGDLS and CDR2 as YYNGEE. V was pared by 0 bases and J by 4 bases, with 3 bases of the junction left unmatched. The CDR3 sequence is 15 residues long. CDR3 region: CASSVGGQGSYGYTF. The CDR3 DNA follows: TGTGCCAGCAGCGTAGGGGGACAGGGGAGCTATGGCTACACCTTC.

As DNA, the CDR3 is TGTGCCAGCAGCTTAGACCGACAGACGAACACTGAAGCTTTCTTT. Translated, it gives CASSLDRQTNTEAFF. The chain uses TRBV13 and TRBJ1-1, with D perhaps matching TRBD1 (5 bases). The CDR3 covers 15 residues. V was clipped by 1 base and J by 1 base, with 10 bases between them. Germline V gene data show CDR1 as PRHDT and CDR2 as FYEKMQ (reference sequence).

This sequence joins TRBV6-5 and TRBJ2-5; 7 positions agree with TRBD1. CDR1 is MNHEY, CDR2 SVGAGI, per germline. The trim removed 7 bases at V and 4 bases at J, leaving 6 bases unmatched. There are 13 residues in the CDR3. The CDR3: CASTDRARETQYF. As DNA, the CDR3 is TGTGCCAGCACCGACAGGGCCAGAGAGACCCAGTACTTC.

This clone has more than one count but fewer than ten. The genes are TRBV27 and TRBJ1-1; no definite D call. Trimming left V 4 bases short and J 4 bases short, with 7 bases between. The CDR3 extends over 12 amino acids. Germline CDR1 and CDR2: MNHEY and SMNVEV (reference sequence). CDR3 residues: CASSSYTTEAFF. CDR3 nucleotide sequence: TGTGCCAGCAGTTCCTATACCACTGAAGCTTTCTTT.

The chain links TRBV7-2 to TRBJ1-6; D ambiguous. V was cut by 1 base and J by 13 bases, with 11 bases left in between. CDR3 length: 13 amino acids. CDR1 and CDR2 from the germline V gene are SGHTA and FQGNSA. CDR3 nucleotides: TGTGCCAGCAGCTTAGGCGGGGATCTTCCCCTCCACTTT. Translated, it gives CASSLGGDLPLHF.

The chain is built from TRBV6-1 and TRBJ2-4; 8 bases align to TRBD1. The CDR3 loop spans 15 amino acids. V shed 5 bases and J 7 bases; nucleotides not matched to a gene: 10. Per the germline V gene, CDR1 is MNHNS and CDR2 is SASEGT. The CDR3 sequence is CASSWGTGGLNIQYF. The CDR3 region has the DNA TGTGCCAGCAGTTGGGGGACAGGAGGGTTGAACATTCAGTACTTC.

V gene TRBV30 combines with J gene TRBJ1-2; D remains ambiguous. The CDR3 runs to 12 residues. The germline V gene has CDR1 GTSNPN and CDR2 SVGIG (reference sequence). V lost 2 bases and J lost 7, with 11 bases in between. The CDR3 coding sequence is TGTGCCTGGAGTCTGGCGGGTGGTGGCTACACCTTC. Protein sequence: CAWSLAGGGYTF.

The genes are TRBV7-2 and TRBJ1-2; D possibly corresponds to TRBD1 (5 bases). Germline loops: CDR1 SGHTA, CDR2 FQGNSA. This CDR3 comprises 15 residues. Trimming cost V 5 bases and J 4 bases, with 17 bases left between them. The CDR3 nucleotides are TGTGCCAGCAGCCCCCACGTGGGGGGTCCCTATGGCTACACCTTC. Protein product: CASSPHVGGPYGYTF.

The chain joins TRBV7-9 to TRBJ1-6; 7 positions agree with TRBD1. V gave up 4 bases and J gave up 7 bases; unmatched junction bases: 10. CDR3 size: 16 residues. Germline V CDR1 and CDR2: SEHNR, FQNEAQ (reference sequence). The CDR3 protein is CASSSTSGTDNSPLHF. CDR3 DNA sequence: TGTGCCAGCAGCTCTACCTCCGGGACAGACAATTCACCCCTCCACTTT.

Here the CDR3 reads CASSTSSGGNYGYTF. CDR3 nucleotide sequence: TGCGCCAGCAGCACCAGCTCGGGGGGGAACTATGGCTACACCTTC. The chain uses TRBV5-1 and TRBJ1-2, with TRBD1 as a possible D gene (5 bases). Trimming cost V 4 bases and J 2 bases, with 15 bases left between them. The CDR3 runs 15 residues. In germline, CDR1 is SGHRS, CDR2 YFSETQ.

The V gene is TRBV11-2, the J gene TRBJ2-7, with 7 bases identical to TRBD2. V dropped 2 bases and J dropped 1; count of bases not matched to a gene: 5. CDR3 length: 15 amino acids. The V gene's germline CDR1 is SGHAT and CDR2 FQNNGV. The CDR3 region has the DNA TGTGCCAGCAGCTTAAATCTAGCGGCTTCCTACGAGCAGTACTTC. It codes for CASSLNLAASYEQYF. The whole variable domain, filled in from reference TRBV11-2 and TRBJ2-7, reads EAGVAQSPRYKIIEKRQSVAFWCNPISGHATLYWYQQILGQGPKLLIQFQNNGVVDDSQLPKDRFSAERLKGVDSTLKIQPAKLEDSAVYLCASSLNLAASYEQYFGPGTRLTVT.

This chain uses TRBV30 with TRBJ2-4; a possible D gene is TRBD1 (6 bases). V shed 3 bases and J shed 7 bases, with 16 bases lying between them. The CDR3 is 14 amino acids. Germline CDR1 is GTSNPN and CDR2 is SVGIG (reference sequence). CDR3 amino acids: CAWSPDSQGNIQYF. DNA of the CDR3: TGTGCCTGGAGCCCCGATTCTCAGGGGAACATTCAGTACTTC.

This clone was recorded only once. The J gene is TRBJ2-5, the V gene TRBV12-5; weak D call: TRBD2 (7 bases). There are 13 residues in the CDR3. Trimming stripped 7 bases from V and 2 bases from J, with 11 bases between. The germline gives CDR1 LGHNT, CDR2 FRNRAP. The DNA of the CDR3 is TGTGCTAGTGCGGGGGGCGGTCAAGAGACCCAGTACTTC. Its translation: CASAGGGQETQYF. Supplemented by reference TRBV12-5 and TRBJ2-5, the full variable domain reads DARVTQTPRHKVTEMGQEVTMRCQPILGHNTVFWYRQTMMQGLELLAYFRNRAPLDDSGMPKDRFSAEMPDATLATLKIQPSEPRDSAVYFCASAGGGQETQYFGPGTRLLVL.

This clone was seen once. The DNA of the CDR3 is TGTGCCAGTAGCCGACTAGCGGGAGGTGCGGCCTACAATGAGCAGTTCTTC. Translated, it gives CASSRLAGGAAYNEQFF. The V call is TRBV19, the J call TRBJ2-1; 13 nucleotides agree with TRBD2. Germline V gene sequence: CDR1 LNHDA, CDR2 SQIVND (reference sequence). J lost 2 bases, V lost 6 bases, and 7 bases had no gene match. This CDR3 contains 17 residues. Using reference TRBV19 and TRBJ2-1 for the parts outside the CDR3, the full variable domain is DGGITQSPKYLFRKEGQNVTLSCEQNLNHDAMYWYRQDPGQGLRLIYYSQIVNDFQKGDIAEGYSVSREKKESFPLTVTSAQKNPTAFYLCASSRLAGGAAYNEQFFGPGTRLTVL.

The CDR3, as DNA: TGTGCCAGCAGCCAAGAGGGCGGGGGGTTCCAAGAGACCCAGTACTTC. Residues: CASSQEGGGFQETQYF. V gene TRBV4-2 combines with J gene TRBJ2-5, with 8 bases fitting TRBD2. Looked up from germline, CDR1 is LGHNA and CDR2 is YNFKEQ. The CDR3 has 16 residues. The V and J ends lost 0 bases and 1 base, in that order; junction bases with no gene match: 4.

This chain links TRBV18 with TRBJ2-3; 9 nucleotides line up with TRBD1. Looked up from germline, CDR1 is KGHSH and CDR2 is LQKENI. The CDR3 is made up of 16 amino acids. V was clipped by 3 bases and J by 1 base; unmatched bases: 5. The CDR3 sequence is CASSPRTGVGTDTQYF. In DNA, the CDR3 is TGTGCCAGCTCACCCCGGACAGGGGTTGGCACAGATACGCAGTATTTT.

The rearrangement links TRBV27 to TRBJ2-7, with TRBD1 matching over 7 bases. The CDR3 runs 13 residues. V lost 5 bases and J lost 3; bases outside the gene matches: 4. Germline V gene sequence: CDR1 MNHEY, CDR2 SMNVEV (reference sequence). CDR3 in DNA: TGTGCCAGCAGTCCCTACAGGGGCTACGAGCAGTACTTC. Protein sequence: CASSPYRGYEQYF.

Regarding this clone: The junction departs from the called germline gene at one end, perhaps through a read error. In DNA, the CDR3 is TGTTCCAGCAGCTTACAAGGGGCCGGATCACCCCTCCACTTT. It is translated as CSSSLQGAGSPLHF. V usage is TRBV7-9 and J usage is TRBJ1-6; a possible D gene is TRBD1 (5 bases). The CDR3 spans 14 residues. CDR1 and CDR2 from the germline V gene are SEHNR and FQNEAQ (reference sequence). The full variable domain, rest sourced from reference TRBV7-9 and TRBJ1-6, is DTGVSQNPRHKITKRGQNVTFRCDPISEHNRLYWYRQTLGQGPEFLTYFQNEAQLEKSRLLSDRFSAERPKGSFSTLEIQRTEQGDSAMYLCSSSLQGAGSPLHFGNGTRLTVT.

This chain links TRBV5-1 with TRBJ2-7; D is uncertain. Trimming pared 2 bases from V and 0 bases from J, leaving 9 bases between. Germline values: CDR1 SGHRS, CDR2 YFSETQ. The CDR3 spans 14 residues. The CDR3 bases are TGCGCCAGCAGCTTTCGCGATGTCTCCTACGAGCAGTACTTC. Protein product: CASSFRDVSYEQYF.

The chain employs TRBV2 and TRBJ1-1; 7 bases agree with TRBD1. The CDR3 consists of 12 residues. Germline V gene sequence: CDR1 SNHLY, CDR2 FYNNEI. J lost 10 bases, V lost 5 bases, and 7 bases had no gene match. The CDR3 coding sequence is TGTGCCAGCAGTTCTACAGGGGCAGGAGCTTTCTTT. This codes for CASSSTGAGAFF.

V is TRBV28 and J is TRBJ1-1; D gene unclear. The CDR3 covers 13 residues. Trimming took off 8 bases at V and 0 bases at J, with 10 bases between the two ends. Germline assignment: CDR1 MDHEN and CDR2 SYDVKM. The DNA for the CDR3 is TGTGCCAGCCATGGCGGGATGAACACTGAAGCTTTCTTT. It yields the protein CASHGGMNTEAFF.

The chain joins TRBV30 to TRBJ2-5, with 11 bases lining up with TRBD1. The J call is uncertain, as TRBJ2-7 better fits the DNA end. CDR3 length: 14 residues. The germline V gene encodes CDR1 GTSNPN and CDR2 SVGIG (reference sequence). The CDR3 DNA sequence: TGTGCCTGGAGTCCGGGACAGGGGGTCGACGAGCAGTACTTC. Translated: CAWSPGQGVDEQYF.

This rearrangement joins TRBV5-1 to TRBJ2-7; weak D call: TRBD1 (5 bases). The length of the CDR3 is 15 residues. V dropped 0 bases and J dropped 1 base, with 11 bases sitting between them. Germline CDR1 reads SGHRS; CDR2 reads YFSETQ. In DNA form, the CDR3 reads TGCGCCAGCAGCTTGGGGTTTGGGGCTTCCTACGAGCAGTACTTC. Translated, it gives CASSLGFGASYEQYF. Full variable domain (outside the CDR3, taken from reference TRBV5-1 and TRBJ2-7): KAGVTQTPRYLIKTRGQQVTLSCSPISGHRSVSWYQQTPGQGLQFLFEYFSETQRNKGNFPGRFSGRQFSNSRSEMNVSTLELGDSALYLCASSLGFGASYEQYFGPGTRLTVT.

This clone was picked up a small number of times. This sequence joins TRBV6-5 and TRBJ1-4; the D gene is possibly TRBD1 (6 bases). This CDR3 is 12 amino acids long. CDR1 and CDR2 from the germline V gene are MNHEY and SVGAGI. V was cut by 6 bases and J by 12 bases, with 14 bases left in between. CDR3 in amino acids: CASSPDRSELFF. Here the CDR3 DNA reads TGTGCCAGCAGCCCGGACAGAAGTGAACTGTTTTTT.

The chain's CDR3 is CASIGGRGPYNEQFF. The CDR3, as DNA: TGTGCCAGTATCGGTGGGCGGGGACCCTACAATGAGCAGTTCTTC. The chain employs TRBV19 and TRBJ2-1; possible D gene TRBD2, 6 bases. CDR1 is LNHDA, CDR2 SQIVND, per germline (reference sequence). Trimming left V 7 bases short and J 2 bases short, with 15 bases between. The CDR3 has 15 residues.

This chain connects TRBV5-1 to TRBJ1-1; 8 nucleotides agree with TRBD1. The CDR3 contains 13 residues. In germline, CDR1 is SGHRS, CDR2 YFSETQ. Trimming at V came to 1 base and at J to 6 bases, leaving 2 bases not matched to a gene. CDR3 sequence: CASSLTGGAEAFF. For the CDR3, the DNA is TGCGCCAGCAGCTTGACAGGGGGGGCTGAAGCTTTCTTT.

The genes are TRBV6-6 and TRBJ2-7; D perhaps matches TRBD2 (5 bases). Germline V lookup: CDR1 MNHNY, CDR2 SVGAGI (reference sequence). This CDR3 region has 15 residues. Trimming removed 6 bases at V and 7 bases at J, with 22 bases between. In nucleotides, the CDR3 is TGTGCCAGCAGACCCAGGACTCCCCAGAGTCGGGAGCAGTACTTC. Protein: CASRPRTPQSREQYF.

In the case of this clone: The same CDR3 arises from other DNA sequences in this sample as well. The rearrangement uses TRBV28 and TRBJ1-5, with no clear D. Per the germline V gene, CDR1 is MDHEN and CDR2 is SYDVKM. This CDR3 contains 12 residues. V lost 6 bases, J lost 7 bases, and 10 bases lay in between. The CDR3 here is CASSLTGQPQHF. In nucleotides, the CDR3 is TGTGCCAGCAGCCTGACGGGGCAGCCCCAGCATTTT.

The CDR3 here is CASSLTQGVGIMNTEAFF. The CDR3 DNA sequence: TGTGCCAGCAGTTTGACCCAGGGGGTGGGGATTATGAACACTGAAGCTTTCTTT. V and J are TRBV27 and TRBJ1-1; 7 bases are a match to TRBD1. The J segment lost 0 bases and the V segment lost 3 bases, leaving 13 bases of the junction unmatched. CDR3 length: 18 residues. Germline V gene data show CDR1 as MNHEY and CDR2 as SMNVEV (reference sequence).

The CDR3 nucleotides read TGTGCCAGTACCGGGACTAGCGGAACCTACGAGCAGTACTTC. This sequence encodes CASTGTSGTYEQYF. V gene TRBV19 combines with J gene TRBJ2-7, with 11 bases fitting TRBD2. Germline V gene lookup returns CDR1 LNHDA and CDR2 SQIVND (reference sequence). This CDR3 region has 14 residues. J was trimmed by 2 bases and V by 7 bases; bases with no gene match: 4.